This is a list of T cell receptor beta chains from one sample in a study of cytomegalovirus exposure and HLA in healthy donors. Sequenced by immunoSEQ multiplex PCR; TCRdb stores in-frame clones only, minus some. The sample lists under 300,000 clones, just over 85% occurring once. Source material: PBMCs. All receptors come from a man aged 40-49 years in good health and CMV-seropositive. Both conserved end residues are part of each CDR3. A D gene is named only where the DNA matches it firmly. Size is stated for part of the rows, as once, few or many counts, or as a class when the clone is expanded.

j_call v_call clone_size d_call cdr3_aa cdr3_nt
TRBJ2-1 TRBV30 once . CASSRSYNEQFF TGTGCCTCTAGCCGCTCCTACAATGAGCAGTTCTTC
TRBJ2-5 TRBV29-1 . . CSPRRGTIQETQYF TGCAGCCCCCGGAGAGGGACAATCCAAGAGACCCAGTACTTC
TRBJ2-7 TRBV10-1 . TRBD1 CASKGDRGSYEQYF TGCGCCAGCAAGGGGGACAGGGGATCCTACGAGCAGTACTTC
TRBJ1-3 TRBV28 . TRBD1 CASSPGWDRFSGNTIYF TGTGCCAGCAGTCCAGGGTGGGACAGATTCTCTGGAAACACCATATATTTT
TRBJ2-7 TRBV28 . . CASSPAYEQYF TGTGCCAGCAGCCCCGCCTACGAGCAGTACTTC
TRBJ2-2 TRBV28 . . CASRHSSTGELFF TGTGCCAGCAGACATTCTAGCACCGGGGAGCTGTTTTTT
TRBJ2-5 TRBV7-2 . TRBD1 CASSLAQGAKTQYF TGTGCCAGCAGCTTAGCGCAGGGGGCGAAGACCCAGTACTTC
TRBJ1-3 TRBV19 few . CASSTTVSSGNTIYF TGTGCCAGTAGTACGACAGTGAGCTCTGGAAACACCATATATTTT
TRBJ2-6 TRBV19 . TRBD2 CATRLASSGANVLTF TGTGCCACCAGACTAGCTTCTTCTGGGGCCAACGTCCTGACTTTC
TRBJ2-2 TRBV15 . . CATSRGQGGLFF TGTGCCACCAGCAGGGGCCAGGGCGGGCTGTTTTTT
TRBJ1-5 TRBV4-2 . TRBD1 CASSQDSGGGKGNQPQHF TGTGCCAGCAGCCAAGATAGTGGAGGGGGCAAAGGGAATCAGCCCCAGCATTTT
TRBJ2-7 TRBV19 . . CASSIARAGEQYF TGTGCCAGTAGTATAGCCAGGGCAGGCGAGCAGTACTTC
TRBJ1-4 TRBV9 . . CASSEGVRQIDEKLFF TGTGCCAGCAGCGAGGGGGTAAGGCAGATCGATGAAAAACTGTTTTTT
TRBJ1-2 TRBV7-9 . TRBD1 CASSPGQGIYGYTF TGTGCCAGCAGCCCCGGACAGGGTATCTATGGCTACACCTTC
TRBJ2-7 TRBV19 once TRBD1 CASSMQGAFAYEQYF TGTGCCAGTAGTATGCAGGGGGCGTTCGCCTACGAGCAGTACTTC
TRBJ2-7 TRBV27 . . CASIRGGGSYEQYF TGTGCCAGCATTAGGGGAGGGGGCTCCTACGAGCAGTACTTC
TRBJ2-1 TRBV11-2 . . CASSQSYNEQFF TGTGCCAGCAGCCAGTCCTACAATGAGCAGTTCTTC
TRBJ2-3 TRBV7-9 . TRBD2 CSSSVLAGVADTQYF TGTTCCAGCAGCGTTCTAGCGGGAGTAGCAGATACGCAGTATTTT
TRBJ2-7 TRBV27 . . CASSSPRDSYEQYF TGTGCCAGCAGTTCTCCGCGGGACTCCTACGAGCAGTACTTC
TRBJ2-6 TRBV4-3 . . CASSQDWQAGANVLTF TGCGCCAGCAGCCAAGATTGGCAGGCTGGGGCCAACGTCCTGACTTTC
TRBJ2-7 TRBV5-1 . TRBD1 CASSFTTGQGLTYEQYF TGCGCCAGCAGCTTCACTACAGGACAGGGCCTTACCTACGAGCAGTACTTC
TRBJ1-5 TRBV19 . . CATADSYNQPQHF TGTGCCACCGCGGACAGCTACAATCAGCCCCAGCATTTT
TRBJ2-5 TRBV28 . . CASRTGHLETQYF TGTGCCAGCAGGACAGGACACTTGGAGACCCAGTACTTC
TRBJ2-7 TRBV4-1 few TRBD2 CASSQDWSAGVFYEQYF TGCGCCAGCAGCCAAGATTGGTCAGCGGGAGTGTTCTACGAGCAGTACTTC
TRBJ2-7 TRBV10-1 . TRBD2 CASSEAEREGFNEQYF TGCGCCAGCAGTGAGGCTGAGCGGGAGGGCTTCAACGAGCAGTACTTC
TRBJ1-2 TRBV5-1 . . CASSWGRDGYTF TGCGCCAGCAGCTGGGGGAGGGATGGCTACACCTTC
TRBJ2-6 TRBV5-8 . . CASSLGTSSGANVLTF TGTGCCAGCAGCTTGGGAACCAGCTCTGGGGCCAACGTCCTGACTTTC
TRBJ2-5 TRBV19 few TRBD2 CASSITGLAEETQYF TGTGCCAGTAGTATAACGGGACTAGCGGAAGAGACCCAGTACTTC
TRBJ1-2 TRBV4-1 . TRBD1 CASSQDGGQGGFYGYTF TGCGCCAGCAGCCAAGATGGAGGACAGGGGGGCTTCTATGGCTACACCTTC
TRBJ2-2 TRBV14 . TRBD2 CASTGTSGELFF TGTGCCAGCACTGGGACTAGCGGGGAGCTGTTTTTT
TRBJ1-1 TRBV7-9 . . CASSFPGTGTEAFF TGTGCCAGCAGCTTCCCAGGAACCGGCACTGAAGCTTTCTTT
TRBJ2-1 TRBV9 . TRBD1 CASSPRQGSSYNEQFF TGTGCCAGCAGCCCCCGACAGGGGAGCTCCTACAATGAGCAGTTCTTC
TRBJ1-2 TRBV11-2 . TRBD1 CASSLVEAGGFGYTF TGTGCCAGCAGCTTAGTTGAAGCAGGGGGATTTGGCTACACCTTC
TRBJ1-2 TRBV30 . . CAFARQASGGYTF TGTGCCTTCGCCCGACAGGCCTCTGGGGGCTACACCTTC
TRBJ1-2 TRBV5-1 . . CASSLPGAGYTF TGCGCCAGCAGCTTGCCAGGGGCTGGCTACACCTTC
TRBJ2-5 TRBV2 . . CASRSVETQYF TGTGCCAGCAGGTCTGTGGAGACCCAGTACTTC
TRBJ2-5 TRBV30 . . CAWSVQGAETQYF TGTGCCTGGAGTGTACAGGGAGCAGAGACCCAGTACTTC
TRBJ2-7 TRBV7-9 . TRBD2 CASSLAGTSTREQYF TGTGCCAGCAGCTTAGCGGGGACTAGCACCCGCGAGCAGTACTTC
TRBJ2-7 TRBV7-8 . TRBD1 CASSTAPTGTGPYEQYF TGTGCCAGCAGCACCGCTCCCACCGGGACAGGGCCTTACGAGCAGTACTTC
TRBJ2-5 TRBV7-2 . TRBD2 CASSLGLAMETQYF TGTGCCAGCAGCTTGGGACTAGCCATGGAGACCCAGTACTTC
TRBJ2-7 TRBV2 . TRBD1 CASSKGQGSSYEQYF TGTGCCAGCAGTAAGGGACAGGGGAGCTCCTACGAGCAGTACTTC